A single sample is the source of the 26 T cell receptor beta chains below, sequenced in a study of response to subunit inactivated influenza vaccine. Each CDR3 protein gets one entry after TCRdb re-called the RT-PCR reads with MiXCR. The table includes some 540,000 distinct CDR3 sequences, around a quarter detected once. These data were also filed under a second study, of T cells expressing NK-cell markers. As reported in that work: A 5'RACE template switching approach incorporating UMIs was used to make TCR beta cDNA.

This sample comprised CD4+ T cells sorted from PBMCs, obtained roughly 13 days after vaccination. The receptors here all came from a man in his forties or fifties who received an inactivated influenza vaccine.

The chain carries TRBV10-3 and TRBJ2-1, with 11 bases identical to TRBD2. The V gene's germline CDR1 is ENHRY and CDR2 SYGVKD. This CDR3 has 13 residues. The V gene end was trimmed by 6 bases and the J gene end by 8 bases; junction bases not matched to a gene: 3. CDR3 in DNA: TGTGCCATCAGGAGACTAGCGGGATATGAGCAGTTCTTC. Translation gives CAIRRLAGYEQFF.

This clonotype turned up a few times. V usage is TRBV20-1 and J usage is TRBJ1-5; 7 bases are a match to TRBD1. CDR1 and CDR2 from the germline V gene are DFQATT and SNEGSKA (reference sequence). Trimming at V came to 0 bases and at J to 2 bases, leaving 7 bases not matched to a gene. The CDR3 consists of 16 residues. CDR3 nucleotides: TGCAGTGCTAGAGATCCACAGGGGATCCGCAATCAGCCCCAGCATTTT. This encodes CSARDPQGIRNQPQHF.

V gene TRBV5-6 combines with J gene TRBJ2-1; perhaps TRBD2 as D (5 bases). CDR3 length equals 15 residues. V dropped 5 bases and J dropped 6 bases, with 18 bases sitting between them. The germline V gene encodes CDR1 SGHDT and CDR2 YYEEEE. The CDR3 region is CASSRNEGEINEQFF. Written as DNA, the CDR3 is TGTGCCAGCAGTAGGAACGAGGGAGAGATCAATGAGCAGTTCTTC.

This chain connects TRBV15 to TRBJ2-7, with 10 bases fitting TRBD1. The CDR3 sequence is 15 residues long. Germline V gene data show CDR1 as LNHNV and CDR2 as YYDKDF (reference sequence). V gave up 5 bases and J gave up 7 bases; unmatched junction bases: 11. The CDR3 sequence: CATSLPRGTGVEQYF. The DNA of the CDR3 is TGTGCCACCAGCCTCCCCAGGGGGACAGGGGTTGAGCAGTACTTC.

This chain joins TRBV5-6 and TRBJ1-2, with D hard to call. Per the germline V gene, CDR1 is SGHDT and CDR2 is YYEEEE. Trimming left V 0 bases short and J 2 bases short, with 11 bases between. There are 15 residues in the CDR3. The CDR3 DNA is TGTGCCAGCAGCTTGGGTCCTAGTGCAAACTATGGCTACACCTTC. Translated, it gives CASSLGPSANYGYTF. Together with reference TRBV5-6 and TRBJ1-2, the CDR3 gives the full variable domain: DAGVTQSPTHLIKTRGQQVTLRCSPKSGHDTVSWYQQALGQGPQFIFQYYEEEERQRGNFPDRFSGHQFPNYSSELNVNALLLGDSALYLCASSLGPSANYGYTFGSGTRLTVV.

This clonotype has a handful of counts. In nucleotides, the CDR3 is TGTGCCAGCAGCTTAGAAAGCGGGGATGAGCAGTTCTTC. This translates into CASSLESGDEQFF. The J gene is TRBJ2-1, the V gene TRBV11-2; 7 bases line up with TRBD2. This CDR3 is built from 13 residues. From germline, CDR1 is SGHAT and CDR2 FQNNGV. Losses at the gene ends were 0 bases for V and 8 bases for J; bases not matched to a gene: 1.

This clonotype showed up just a few times. The genes are TRBV7-2 and TRBJ2-5; unclear D gene. Trimming stripped 3 bases from V and 9 bases from J, with 17 bases between. CDR1 is SGHTA, CDR2 FQGNSA, per germline. The CDR3 extends over 14 amino acids. This CDR3 is CASSLADQNYPQYF. In DNA, the CDR3 is TGTGCCAGCAGCTTGGCGGACCAAAATTACCCCCAGTACTTC.

There are a few counts of this clonotype. This sequence joins TRBV20-1 and TRBJ1-4, with D possibly matching TRBD1 (6 bases). Germline assignment: CDR1 DFQATT and CDR2 SNEGSKA (reference sequence). The V end was cut by 8 bases, the J end by 3 bases, with 13 bases between. The CDR3 spans 13 residues. This chain's CDR3 is CSPYRASNEKLFF. The CDR3 nucleotides are TGCAGTCCCTACAGGGCTTCTAATGAAAAACTGTTTTTT.

The chain couples TRBV7-9 to TRBJ2-4; unclear D gene. The CDR3 is 13 amino acids. Germline V gene lookup returns CDR1 SEHNR and CDR2 FQNEAQ (reference sequence). Trimming removed 1 base at V and 5 bases at J, with 6 bases between. Here the CDR3 DNA reads TGTGCCAGCAGCTTAGTTGTGGAAAACATTCAGTACTTC. Protein sequence: CASSLVVENIQYF.

The V and J genes are TRBV28 and TRBJ2-7, with D uncertain. This CDR3 has 15 residues. The germline V gene encodes CDR1 MDHEN and CDR2 SYDVKM. The V and J ends lost 2 bases and 1 base respectively, with 12 bases between them. The chain's CDR3 is CASSLHTSGSYEQYF. CDR3 DNA sequence: TGTGCCAGCAGTTTACATACATCCGGATCCTACGAGCAGTACTTC.

This clonotype was seen only a few times. V usage is TRBV18 and J usage is TRBJ2-3, with 7 bases lining up with TRBD1. Germline CDR1 reads KGHSH; CDR2 reads LQKENI. There are 15 residues in the CDR3. The junction had 4 bases not matched to a gene; V was cut back by 4 bases and J by 0 bases. The CDR3 is CASSLVTGSTDTQYF. In DNA form, the CDR3 reads TGTGCCAGCTCACTCGTGACAGGGAGCACAGATACGCAGTATTTT.

V usage is TRBV30 and J usage is TRBJ2-7; 9 bases match TRBD1. The CDR3 length is 14 residues. V gave up 3 bases and J gave up 1 base; unmatched junction bases: 4. Per the germline V gene, CDR1 is GTSNPN and CDR2 is SVGIG (reference sequence). The CDR3: CAWRYRGPSYEQYF. CDR3 nucleotide sequence: TGTGCCTGGAGATACAGGGGGCCATCCTACGAGCAGTACTTC. Variable domain in full (rest from reference TRBV30 and TRBJ2-7): SQTIHQWPATLVQPVGSPLSLECTVEGTSNPNLYWYRQAAGRGLQLLFYSVGIGQISSEVPQNLSASRPQDRQFILSSKKLLLSDSGFYLCAWRYRGPSYEQYFGPGTRLTVT.

For the CDR3, the DNA is TGTGCCAGCAGTTTAGCGACAGGGGCCCCCTACAATGAGCAGTTCTTC. Its translation is CASSLATGAPYNEQFF. The chain carries TRBV12-3 or TRBV12-4 and TRBJ2-1, with 8 bases lining up with TRBD1. The CDR3 has 16 residues. V shed 0 bases, J shed 2 bases, and the junction held 3 bases outside the gene matches.

This clonotype was recorded once. This rearrangement joins TRBV6-2 or TRBV6-3 to TRBJ2-2; no clear D. Between the trimmed V and J ends, which lost 3 bases and 3 bases, there was a span of 23 bases. The CDR3 runs to 19 residues. Germline V gene lookup returns CDR1 MNHEY and CDR2 SVGEGT. The CDR3 region is CASSYHSGPALRDTGELFF. The DNA for the CDR3 is TGTGCCAGCAGTTATCACTCCGGGCCCGCACTAAGGGACACCGGGGAGCTGTTTTTT.

In this sample, this clonotype turned up a few times. V is TRBV25-1 and J is TRBJ2-2; TRBD1 agrees at 7 bases. The CDR3 length is 14 residues. V trimming: 6 bases; J trimming: 6 bases; junction bases outside the gene matches: 7. CDR1 is MGHDK and CDR2 is SYGVNS in the germline V gene. The CDR3 reads CASSKDRVAGELFF. The CDR3 DNA reads as TGTGCCAGCAGCAAAGACAGGGTAGCCGGGGAGCTGTTTTTT.

This clonotype was observed a few times. V usage is TRBV9 and J usage is TRBJ2-1, with 12 bases lining up with TRBD2. Germline V gives CDR1 SGDLS, CDR2 YYNGEE. The CDR3 is made up of 14 amino acids. The J segment lost 14 bases and the V segment lost 4 bases, leaving 10 bases of the junction unmatched. The CDR3 protein is CASSPPGLAGIEFF. The CDR3 DNA follows: TGTGCCAGCAGCCCTCCCGGACTAGCGGGGATTGAGTTCTTC.

This clonotype was counted between two and nine times. The chain uses TRBV20-1 and TRBJ2-7; 10 bases are shared with TRBD1. CDR1 is DFQATT and CDR2 is SNEGSKA in the germline V gene (reference sequence). The CDR3 covers 16 residues. V gave up 6 bases and J gave up 4 bases; unmatched junction bases: 15. The CDR3 nucleotides are TGCAGTGCGAGACCCAGGACAGGGGGGGGTGTTTACGAGCAGTACTTC. Its translation: CSARPRTGGGVYEQYF.

This clonotype was counted only a few times. One end of the junction does not line up with germline, which may come from a read error. The rearrangement links TRBV25-1 to TRBJ2-2; TRBD1 might be the D (5 bases). The CDR3 extends over 15 amino acids. Germline loops: CDR1 MGHDK, CDR2 SYGVNS. Written as DNA, the CDR3 is TGTGCCAGTAGTGATAGTATTGTCAGGGCCGGGGAGCTGTTTTTT. Its protein product is CASSDSIVRAGELFF.

This clonotype was counted at least ten times. The chain uses TRBV28 and TRBJ2-7; no clear D. Trimming removed 6 bases at V and 7 bases at J, with 13 bases between. Looked up from germline, CDR1 is MDHEN and CDR2 is SYDVKM. The length of the CDR3 is 12 residues. CDR3 loop: CASSSERPEQYF. The CDR3 DNA follows: TGTGCCAGCAGCTCGGAACGGCCGGAGCAGTACTTC.

This clonotype was observed a handful of times. A junction end diverges from the germline sequence, so it may reflect a read error. The chain joins TRBV7-7 to TRBJ2-5, with 9 bases that match TRBD2. The CDR3 length is 15 residues. Germline V lookup: CDR1 SSHAT, CDR2 FNYEAQ (reference sequence). For the CDR3, the DNA is TGTGCTAGCAGCTTATTGCGGGGGGGAGGAGAGACCCAGTACTTC. Encoded protein: CASSLLRGGGETQYF.

This clonotype was picked up a small number of times. This chain's CDR3 is CASSPRSGGATGELFF. The CDR3 nucleotides are TGTGCCAGCTCACCACGTTCAGGGGGCGCGACCGGGGAGCTGTTTTTT. The V call is TRBV18, the J call TRBJ2-2; 8 positions agree with TRBD1. The CDR3 consists of 16 residues. Germline V gene sequence: CDR1 KGHSH, CDR2 LQKENI. V dropped 1 base and J dropped 5; count of bases not matched to a gene: 6.

J is TRBJ2-1 and V is TRBV9; D not resolved. From germline, CDR1 is SGDLS and CDR2 YYNGEE. The V end lost 3 bases, the J end lost 9 bases, and 13 bases lay between the germline ends. CDR3 size: 13 residues. The CDR3 spells CASSATIALEQFF. The DNA for the CDR3 is TGTGCCAGCAGCGCGACAATCGCCCTTGAGCAGTTCTTC. The whole variable domain, remainder taken from reference TRBV9 and TRBJ2-1, is DSGVTQTPKHLITATGQRVTLRCSPRSGDLSVYWYQQSLDQGLQFLIQYYNGEERAKGNILERFSAQQFPDLHSELNLSSLELGDSALYFCASSATIALEQFFGPGTRLTVL.

The table lists this clonotype with a few counts. The V call is TRBV9, the J call TRBJ2-3, with D possibly matching TRBD1 (5 bases). Germline-derived CDR1 and CDR2 are SGDLS and YYNGEE. The CDR3 spans 14 residues. The V end lost 2 bases, the J end lost 5 bases, and 12 bases lay between the germline ends. In DNA form, the CDR3 reads TGTGCCAGCAGCGTCCAGGGTAAGGAAGATACGCAGTATTTT. This codes for CASSVQGKEDTQYF.

Points on this clonotype: The junction differs from germline at one of its ends, possibly a read error. This chain joins TRBV18 and TRBJ1-4, with D unresolved. The CDR3 totals 17 residues. Germline V gene data show CDR1 as KGHSH and CDR2 as LQKENI. The CDR3 sequence is CTSSPNPDGATNEKLFF. The CDR3 DNA sequence: TGTACCAGCTCACCAAACCCGGACGGAGCAACTAATGAAAAACTGTTTTTT.

This clonotype was counted only a few times. J is TRBJ1-6 and V is TRBV25-1, with D possibly being TRBD1 (6 bases). The length of the CDR3 is 16 residues. Trimming removed 2 bases from V and 8 bases from J, with 16 bases in between. Germline assignment: CDR1 MGHDK and CDR2 SYGVNS. The CDR3: CASSERTAGEHSPLHF. DNA of the CDR3: TGTGCCAGCAGTGAACGGACAGCAGGGGAACATTCACCCCTCCACTTT. Combining the CDR3 with reference TRBV25-1 and TRBJ1-6 gives the whole variable domain EADIYQTPRYLVIGTGKKITLECSQTMGHDKMYWYQQDPGMELHLIHYSYGVNSTEKGDLSSESTVSRIRTEHFPLTLESARPSHTSQYLCASSERTAGEHSPLHFGNGTRLTVT.

This clonotype was observed a handful of times. CDR3 DNA: TGTGCCAGCAAAGAAACGCGGGAGTCCTACGAGCAGTACTTC. Residues: CASKETRESYEQYF. The V gene is TRBV14, the J gene TRBJ2-7; TRBD2 matches at 7 bases. With 7 bases clipped from V and 1 base from J, the junction kept 7 bases outside the gene matches. The CDR3 is made up of 14 amino acids. Germline V gene data show CDR1 as SGHDN and CDR2 as FVKESK.